A single sample is the source of the 8 T cell receptor beta chains below, sequenced in a study of CD8 T cells in ankylosing spondylitis. Overall study results and limits: There was a TCR beta motif, made of eight highly homologous variants, that appeared characteristic of ankylosing spondylitis blood.

Each CDR3 protein is one row after TCRdb ran MiXCR on the 5' RACE reads. Of about 840,000 distinct CDR3 sequences listed, about 12% are singletons. No antigen has been assigned to these receptors. Source material: blood, either unsorted or a sorted T cell fraction (not recorded which). Receptor source: a male donor with ankylosing spondylitis.

This clonotype was recorded a few times. The chain is built from TRBV20-1 and TRBJ2-3, with D possibly being TRBD2 (6 bases). This CDR3 has 14 amino acids. Trimming took off 6 bases at V and 0 bases at J, with 13 bases between the two ends. Germline V gene lookup returns CDR1 DFQATT and CDR2 SNEGSKA (reference sequence). CDR3 in amino acids: CSAQRRASTDTQYF. The CDR3, as DNA: TGCAGTGCCCAAAGGAGGGCTAGCACAGATACGCAGTATTTT.

The V and J genes are TRBV11-2 and TRBJ1-6; D is uncertain. From germline, CDR1 is SGHAT and CDR2 FQNNGV. The CDR3 runs to 16 residues. The V gene lost 5 bases and the J gene lost 9 bases, with 20 bases spanning the gap. CDR3 DNA: TGTGCCAGCAGCGCTAGTAGCGGGCTTATGAGTTCACCCCTCCACTTT. Encoded protein: CASSASSGLMSSPLHF.

The table lists this clonotype with a few counts. This rearrangement joins TRBV6-1 to TRBJ2-1; 9 positions match TRBD2. The V gene end was trimmed by 5 bases and the J gene end by 4 bases; junction bases not matched to a gene: 6. Per the germline V gene, CDR1 is MNHNS and CDR2 is SASEGT. The CDR3 runs to 15 residues. CDR3 coding DNA: TGTGCCAGCAGTCGAGGACTAGCGCCATACAATGAGCAGTTCTTC. Translated, it gives CASSRGLAPYNEQFF.

This clonotype was seen many times. CDR3 sequence reads: CASSPTRNTEAFF. The CDR3 bases are TGCGCCAGCAGCCCCACACGGAACACTGAAGCTTTCTTT. The rearrangement uses TRBV5-1 and TRBJ1-1; no reliable D call. Trimming left V 4 bases short and J 1 base short, with 8 bases between. Per the germline V gene, CDR1 is SGHRS and CDR2 is YFSETQ. This CDR3 is built from 13 residues.

The chain combines TRBV7-2 with TRBJ2-5, with 7 bases aligning to TRBD1. The CDR3 is 14 amino acids. Germline CDR1 SGHTA, CDR2 FQGNSA. V shed 5 bases, J shed 9 bases, and the junction held 12 bases outside the gene matches. Here the CDR3 DNA reads TGTGCCAGCAGCAAACAGGGGACCACAGGGGCCCAGTACTTC. Translation gives CASSKQGTTGAQYF.

The V gene is TRBV28, the J gene TRBJ1-2; possibly TRBD1 for D (5 bases). The CDR3 is made up of 12 amino acids. Trimming took 6 bases from V and 7 from J, leaving 12 bases between them. Germline V lookup: CDR1 MDHEN, CDR2 SYDVKM. This chain's CDR3 is CASSFVGAGYTF. The CDR3 nucleotides are TGTGCCAGCAGCTTCGTAGGGGCTGGCTACACCTTC.

This clonotype was seen ten or more times. The V gene is TRBV18, the J gene TRBJ2-2; D remains unclear. V lost 3 bases, J lost 0 bases, and 11 bases lay in between. The CDR3 totals 16 residues. Per the germline V gene, CDR1 is KGHSH and CDR2 is LQKENI. CDR3 in DNA: TGTGCCAGCTCACCTCGTGTCAGTACGAACACCGGGGAGCTGTTTTTT. Amino acids: CASSPRVSTNTGELFF.

The rearrangement joins TRBV6-5 to TRBJ1-5; no clear D. CDR1 and CDR2 from the germline V gene are MNHEY and SVGAGI. The CDR3 extends over 15 amino acids. The V and J ends lost 2 bases and 0 bases respectively, with 8 bases between them. The CDR3 reads CASSYTQNSNQPQHF. In DNA form, the CDR3 reads TGTGCCAGCAGTTACACACAAAATAGCAATCAGCCCCAGCATTTT.